These T cell receptor beta chains were read from a single sample in a study of shared clonotypes between healthy human individuals. Clones were read by immunoSEQ multiplex PCR, and TCRdb kept only the in-frame ones, dropping some. The sample holds roughly 700,000 clones, 74% seen once. The source material was memory CD4+ T cells sorted from blood. These receptors all come from a woman in her 30s in good health. Each CDR3 is given with its conserved first and last residue. The D gene is left open where the match is weak. Clone size is stated in some rows and not others, as once, few, many or a class when expanded.

NA,TRBJ2-7,once,TRBV30,CAWSVTYEQYF,TGTGCCTGGAGTGTCACTTACGAGCAGTACTTC
NA,TRBJ2-7,NA,TRBV28,CASSLGGPPYEQYF,TGTGCCAGCAGTTTAGGTGGCCCCCCCTACGAGCAGTACTTC
TRBD2,TRBJ2-1,NA,TRBV9,CASSSTSGEQFF,TGTGCCAGCAGCTCCACTAGCGGAGAGCAGTTCTTC
NA,TRBJ1-2,NA,TRBV14,CASSQSRLRYTF,TGTGCCAGCAGCCAATCGCGGTTGCGCTACACCTTC
TRBD1,TRBJ2-5,NA,TRBV5-1,CASSLWRDRASKETQYF,TGCGCCAGCAGCTTGTGGCGGGACAGGGCCTCGAAGGAGACCCAGTACTTC
TRBD2,TRBJ2-1,once,TRBV7-9,CASSQGLAGKHEQFF,TGTGCCAGCAGCCAGGGACTAGCGGGAAAGCATGAGCAGTTCTTC
NA,TRBJ1-2,NA,TRBV13,CASRTGGLPSNYGYTF,TGTGCCAGCAGAACCGGGGGGCTCCCCTCTAACTATGGCTACACCTTC
TRBD1,TRBJ2-1,many,TRBV16,CASSLRQGANSEQFF,TGTGCCAGCAGCCTGCGACAGGGGGCAAATAGTGAGCAGTTCTTC
NA,TRBJ1-1,NA,TRBV7-9,CASQLPAGGTEAFF,TGTGCCAGCCAGCTTCCAGCCGGGGGCACTGAAGCTTTCTTT
NA,TRBJ2-5,NA,TRBV5-8,CASITRANWVGLETQYF,TGTGCCAGCATCACCCGGGCAAATTGGGTGGGTTTGGAGACCCAGTACTTC
TRBD2,TRBJ2-5,NA,TRBV2,CASSIGLVETQYF,TGTGCCAGCAGTATAGGACTAGTGGAGACCCAGTACTTC
NA,TRBJ1-5,NA,TRBV6-1,CASSVAQPQHF,TGTGCCAGCAGTGTTGCTCAGCCCCAGCATTTT
NA,TRBJ2-3,many,TRBV7-9,CASSLSGIDTQYF,TGTGCCAGCAGCTTATCAGGAATAGATACGCAGTATTTT
NA,TRBJ2-3,NA,TRBV2,CASTVQLGGVKTDTQYF,TGTGCCAGCACCGTTCAACTTGGGGGAGTAAAGACAGATACGCAGTATTTT
TRBD1,TRBJ2-7,NA,TRBV28,CASRKMTGRAYEQYF,TGTGCCAGCAGAAAAATGACAGGGAGAGCCTACGAGCAGTACTTC
NA,TRBJ1-1,few,TRBV29-1,CSGARGDPNTEAFF,TGCAGCGGCGCTCGAGGGGACCCGAACACTGAAGCTTTCTTT
TRBD2,TRBJ2-7,NA,TRBV27,CASRLAGASPYYEQYF,TGTGCCAGCAGACTAGCGGGAGCATCGCCGTATTACGAGCAGTACTTC
NA,TRBJ1-1,few,TRBV28,CASTLPPGEAFF,TGTGCCAGCACCTTACCGCCGGGTGAAGCTTTCTTT
NA,TRBJ2-3,NA,TRBV6-5,CASSSDFTDTQYF,TGTGCCAGCAGTAGCGACTTCACAGATACGCAGTATTTT
TRBD1,TRBJ2-7,NA,TRBV28,CASRATGEIYEQYF,TGTGCCAGCAGGGCGACAGGGGAAATCTACGAGCAGTACTTC
TRBD1,TRBJ1-5,NA,TRBV19,CASSPGDRGNQPQHF,TGTGCCAGTAGTCCCGGGGACAGGGGGAATCAGCCCCAGCATTTT
TRBD2,TRBJ2-7,once,TRBV10-3,CAISESTAGVGEQYF,TGTGCCATCAGTGAGTCGACAGCGGGAGTCGGCGAGCAGTACTTC
NA,TRBJ2-7,many,TRBV5-6,CASSFPGYDPLQYF,TGTGCCAGCAGCTTCCCGGGCTACGACCCCCTACAGTACTTC
NA,TRBJ2-7,NA,TRBV28,CASRKQGYEQYF,TGTGCCAGCAGGAAACAGGGCTACGAGCAGTACTTC
TRBD1,TRBJ1-2,NA,TRBV5-6,CASSQLRDRVFFYGYTF,TGTGCCAGCAGCCAACTACGGGACAGGGTTTTCTTTTATGGCTACACCTTC
NA,TRBJ2-6,NA,TRBV7-6,CASSLTSASGANVLTF,TGTGCCAGCAGCTTGACCTCAGCTTCTGGGGCCAACGTCCTGACTTTC
TRBD1,TRBJ2-3,NA,TRBV9,CASSVGDSYTDTQYF,TGTGCCAGCAGCGTCGGGGACAGTTACACAGATACGCAGTATTTT
TRBD2,TRBJ2-3,NA,TRBV28,CASSPLIAGVGDTQYF,TGTGCCAGCAGTCCCTTGATAGCGGGAGTCGGAGATACGCAGTATTTT
NA,TRBJ2-3,NA,TRBV10-2,CASSARGDTQYF,TGCGCCAGCAGTGCACGGGGAGATACGCAGTATTTT
NA,TRBJ2-5,once,TRBV5-1,CASSLGGRSETQYF,TGCGCCAGCAGCTTGGGGGGTCGGTCGGAGACCCAGTACTTC
NA,TRBJ1-4,NA,TRBV19,CASSIVAGSEKLFF,TGTGCCAGTAGTATAGTCGCAGGGTCGGAAAAACTGTTTTTT
NA,TRBJ1-2,NA,TRBV29-1,CSVGEGWQNYGYTF,TGCAGCGTTGGAGAAGGGTGGCAGAACTATGGCTACACCTTC
TRBD1,TRBJ2-7,NA,TRBV19,CASSIAKDRGYEQYF,TGTGCCAGTAGTATAGCAAAGGACAGGGGCTACGAGCAGTACTTC
TRBD1,TRBJ1-4,few,TRBV5-1,CASSLTGASTNEKLFF,TGCGCCAGCAGCTTGACAGGGGCGTCGACTAATGAAAAACTGTTTTTT
NA,TRBJ1-1,NA,TRBV30,CAWSVESRNTEAFF,TGTGCCTGGAGTGTAGAGAGCCGGAACACTGAAGCTTTCTTT
TRBD2,TRBJ2-1,NA,TRBV14,CASSLAGLATYNEQFF,TGTGCCAGCAGCCTCGCGGGACTAGCGACCTACAATGAGCAGTTCTTC
NA,TRBJ1-3,NA,TRBV14,CASSQTGSGNTIYF,TGTGCCAGCAGCCAAACGGGGTCTGGAAACACCATATATTTT
TRBD1,TRBJ1-1,NA,TRBV28,CASRLPGQGASGAFF,TGTGCCAGCAGACTACCGGGACAGGGGGCTAGTGGAGCTTTCTTT
NA,TRBJ1-1,NA,TRBV4-1,CASSQNNPSTEAFF,TGCGCCAGCAGCCAAAACAATCCGAGCACTGAAGCTTTCTTT
NA,TRBJ1-1,few,TRBV19,CASRLLITGDTEAFF,TGTGCCAGTAGGCTACTGATCACGGGTGACACTGAAGCTTTCTTT
TRBD1,TRBJ2-3,NA,TRBV5-1,CASSLWTGGTTDTQYF,TGCGCCAGCAGCTTGTGGACAGGGGGCACCACAGATACGCAGTATTTT
NA,TRBJ2-6,NA,TRBV14,CASSLGVLWANVLTF,TGTGCCAGCAGCCTAGGGGTCCTCTGGGCCAACGTCCTGACTTTC
NA,TRBJ2-5,NA,TRBV7-6,CASSTQLEETQYF,TGTGCCAGCAGCACTCAGCTGGAGGAGACCCAGTACTTC
TRBD1,TRBJ1-4,NA,TRBV2,CASSGGQGGEKLFF,TGTGCCAGCAGTGGCGGACAGGGGGGGGAAAAACTGTTTTTT
TRBD2,TRBJ2-5,NA,TRBV7-9,CASRISGSSQETQYF,TGTGCCAGCAGGATAAGCGGGAGCTCCCAAGAGACCCAGTACTTC